This is a list of T cell receptor beta chains from one sample in a study of spatial heterogeneity in lung cancer. A single record per CDR3 protein comes from TCRdb applying MiXCR to the 5' RACE reads. The table lists thousands of distinct CDR3 sequences, approximately 13% of them singletons. The sample was normal lung tissue next to the tumor, taken at surgery. Every receptor here comes from a female donor with early-stage non-small cell lung cancer. The CDR3 runs from the conserved cysteine through the conserved F or W. Fields, in order: V gene, clone size, J gene, D gene, CDR3 DNA, CDR3 protein. D genes are given only for firm matches. Clone size, where shown, is once, few, many, or a class for clones that have expanded.

>TRBV11-2|-|TRBJ2-5|-
TGTGCCAGCAGCCAAGGGGAGACCCAGTACTTC
CASSQGETQYF
>TRBV4-2|-|TRBJ1-4|-
TGTGCCAGCAGCCAAGATAGAGGGGGAGAAAAACTGTTTTTT
CASSQDRGGEKLFF
>TRBV30|many|TRBJ2-3|TRBD1
TGTGCCTGGAGGGACGGACAGGGGAACACAGATACGCAGTATTTT
CAWRDGQGNTDTQYF
>TRBV5-1|large|TRBJ2-6|-
TGCGCCAGCAGCTTGGATACGTTATCCTCCTCTGGGGCCAACGTCCTGACTTTC
CASSLDTLSSSGANVLTF
>TRBV3-1|-|TRBJ1-3|-
TGTGCCAGCGCCCAGACAGTCTCTGGAAACACCATATATTTT
CASAQTVSGNTIYF
>TRBV19|many|TRBJ1-2|TRBD1
TGTGCCAGTAGACTTGGACAGGGGCTCTATGGCTACACCTTC
CASRLGQGLYGYTF
>TRBV10-3|-|TRBJ2-1|-
TGTGCCATCAGTGGACAAGCGGGCAATGAGCAGTTCTTC
CAISGQAGNEQFF
>TRBV2|-|TRBJ2-5|TRBD1
TGTGCCAGCGGTCGGACAGGGGCTGCAGAGACCCAGTACTTC
CASGRTGAAETQYF
>TRBV9|many|TRBJ1-2|TRBD1
TGTGCCAGCAGAGGAACAGGGGGTAGTGGCTACACCTTC
CASRGTGGSGYTF
>TRBV7-2|few|TRBJ1-1|TRBD1
TGTGCCAGCAGCTTAGGACAGGGGAGGGCTGAAGCTTTCTTT
CASSLGQGRAEAFF
>TRBV12-3/TRBV12-4|few|TRBJ1-2|-
TGTGCCAGCAGTTCGGGACGGCCCTATGGCTACACCTTC
CASSSGRPYGYTF
>TRBV10-3|medium-sized|TRBJ2-2|-
TGTGCCATCCGGCTAGCCGAGAACACCGGGGAGCTGTTTTTT
CAIRLAENTGELFF
>TRBV2|medium-sized|TRBJ1-5|-
TGTGCCAGCAGTGAAGCGGGGCAGTTGACGGTACCCCAGCATTTT
CASSEAGQLTVPQHF
>TRBV7-9|many|TRBJ1-1|TRBD1
TGTGCCAGCAGCCACCAAGGGGGCTGGGGAACTGAAGCTTTCTTT
CASSHQGGWGTEAFF
>TRBV6-1|medium-sized|TRBJ1-5|-
TGTGCCAGCAGTGAAGATTGGCAGAGGGATCAGCCCCAGCATTTT
CASSEDWQRDQPQHF
>TRBV18|many|TRBJ2-2|-
TGTGCCAGCTCACCCTTAAGGGTCCGGGACACCGGGGAGCTGTTTTTT
CASSPLRVRDTGELFF
>TRBV7-2|large|TRBJ2-3|-
TGTGCCAGCAGCTTATTTAGGGGTGATCTAAGCACAGATACGCAGTATTTT
CASSLFRGDLSTDTQYF
>TRBV3-1|-|TRBJ1-4|TRBD1
TGTGCCAGCAGACCGACAGGGGGCGCGGAAAAACTGTTTTTT
CASRPTGGAEKLFF
>TRBV5-1|-|TRBJ2-3|TRBD2
TGCGCCAGCAGCCCCTGGGGGGGGACAGATACGCAGTATTTT
CASSPWGGTDTQYF
>TRBV5-8|many|TRBJ2-2|-
TGTGCCAGCAGCTTGCTAGGGGCGCCCGGGGAGCTGTTTTTT
CASSLLGAPGELFF
>TRBV20-1|many|TRBJ2-1|-
TGCAGTGCTAGTTCGGGGGAAACAGGCTCCTACAATGAGCAGTTCTTC
CSASSGETGSYNEQFF
>TRBV9|many|TRBJ2-5|-
TGTGCCAGCAGCCAGGGATCCGGCATCCCTGGCCAAGAGACCCAGTACTTC
CASSQGSGIPGQETQYF
>TRBV28|few|TRBJ2-1|-
TGTGCCAGCAGTACCGGGATCCGCAATGAGCAGTTCTTC
CASSTGIRNEQFF
>TRBV13|-|TRBJ2-3|-
TGTGCCAGCAGCTCCTTGGGGAATACGCAGTATTTT
CASSSLGNTQYF
>TRBV25-1|-|TRBJ1-6|-
TGTGCCAGCAGTGGGTCCACGCCACAAACCCTCCACTTT
CASSGSTPQTLHF
>TRBV7-9|few|TRBJ2-3|TRBD2
TGTGCCAGCAGCCGACTAGCGGGAGACACAGATACGCAGTATTTT
CASSRLAGDTDTQYF
>TRBV20-1|few|TRBJ2-1|TRBD1
TGCAGTGCCGCCCCCCGGGACAGACACAATGAGCAGTTCTTC
CSAAPRDRHNEQFF
>TRBV7-2|medium-sized|TRBJ2-7|TRBD2
TGTGCCAGCAGCACAGGACTAGCGGAGTACTACGAGCAGTACTTC
CASSTGLAEYYEQYF
>TRBV7-6|medium-sized|TRBJ2-7|-
TGTGCCAGCAGCTTAGGAGGGAGGAGAGAGCAGTACTTC
CASSLGGRREQYF
>TRBV10-3|few|TRBJ2-7|-
TGTGCCATCAGGGATCCGGGACGGGACCATTACGAGCAGTACTTC
CAIRDPGRDHYEQYF
>TRBV4-2|-|TRBJ1-3|-
TGTGCCAGCAGCCAGGAACAGGGAAACACCATATATTTT
CASSQEQGNTIYF
>TRBV19|medium-sized|TRBJ1-2|-
TGTGCCAGTAGTGACGGACTCTATGGCTACACCTTC
CASSDGLYGYTF
>TRBV10-1|many|TRBJ1-4|-
TGCGCCAGCAGTGACTCGCGGGAAATCCAGAATGAAAAACTGTTTTTT
CASSDSREIQNEKLFF
>TRBV20-1|few|TRBJ2-7|-
TGCAGTGCTAGATTCCAGGGCTACGAGCAGTACTTC
CSARFQGYEQYF
>TRBV5-1|-|TRBJ2-5|TRBD1
TGCGCCAGCAGCCCGACAGGGGAGAAAGAGACCCAGTACTTC
CASSPTGEKETQYF
>TRBV20-1|few|TRBJ1-1|-
TGCAGTGCTAGTAGGCAGGCAGCGAACACTGAAGCTTTCTTT
CSASRQAANTEAFF
>TRBV7-2|medium-sized|TRBJ2-3|-
TGTGCCAGCAGCTTGGAGAGGGATACGCAGTATTTT
CASSLERDTQYF
>TRBV11-2|-|TRBJ1-6|-
TGTGCCAGCAGCCCCCCGGGACGTGAGATTTCACCCCTCCACTTT
CASSPPGREISPLHF
>TRBV20-1|many|TRBJ2-4|TRBD2
TGCAGTGCTAGACTCCTTAATCTAGCGGGAGCTCGGAGGAACATTCAGTACTTC
CSARLLNLAGARRNIQYF
>TRBV12-3/TRBV12-4|many|TRBJ2-5|TRBD2
TGTGCCAGCACCACCGGGGGGGGGAACCTAGAGACCCAGTACTTC
CASTTGGGNLETQYF
>TRBV7-9|medium-sized|TRBJ1-3|-
TGTGCCAGCAGCCCAAGCCAGTCGTCGACAGGCTCTGGAAACACCATATATTTT
CASSPSQSSTGSGNTIYF
>TRBV2|many|TRBJ2-3|TRBD1
TGTGCCAGCAGGCCGACAGGGGAAAGTAGCACAGATACGCAGTATTTT
CASRPTGESSTDTQYF